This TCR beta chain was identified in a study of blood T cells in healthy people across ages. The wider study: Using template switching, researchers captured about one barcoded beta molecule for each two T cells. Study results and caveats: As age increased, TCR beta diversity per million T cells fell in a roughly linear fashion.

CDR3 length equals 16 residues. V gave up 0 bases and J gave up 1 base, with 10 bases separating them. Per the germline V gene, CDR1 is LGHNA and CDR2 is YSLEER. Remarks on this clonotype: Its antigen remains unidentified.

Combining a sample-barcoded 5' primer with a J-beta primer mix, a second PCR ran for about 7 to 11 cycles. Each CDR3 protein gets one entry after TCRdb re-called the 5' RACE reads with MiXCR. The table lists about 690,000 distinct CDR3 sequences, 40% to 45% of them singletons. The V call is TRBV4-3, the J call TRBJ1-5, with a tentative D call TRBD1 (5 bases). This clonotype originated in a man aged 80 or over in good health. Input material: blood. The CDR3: CASSQDPQGSNQPQHF. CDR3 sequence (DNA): TGCGCCAGCAGCCAAGATCCCCAGGGAAGCAATCAGCCCCAGCATTTT.